This T cell receptor (beta chain) is from a study of blood T cell repertoires in COVID-19. The protocol was immunoSEQ multiplex PCR, while the TCRdb copy is restricted to in-frame clones and leaves out a portion. Of about 36,000 clones in the sample, around four fifths are singletons; the top ten hold around 1.6%. The CDR3 runs 15 residues. Between the trimmed V and J ends, which lost 1 base and 7 bases, there was a span of 14 bases. CDR1 is MNHNS and CDR2 is SASEGT in the germline V gene. The Seattle site enrolled patients during active infection and followed them longitudinally. This sequence originates from a man between 60 and 70 years old with COVID-19, enrolled during active disease. This rearrangement joins TRBV6-1 to TRBJ1-5; perhaps TRBD1 as D (5 bases). Sequenced sample: peripheral blood. CDR3 coding DNA: TGTGCCAGCAGTGAAGGGGCAGGGATTGTCCAGCCCCAGCATTTT. It encodes CASSEGAGIVQPQHF.